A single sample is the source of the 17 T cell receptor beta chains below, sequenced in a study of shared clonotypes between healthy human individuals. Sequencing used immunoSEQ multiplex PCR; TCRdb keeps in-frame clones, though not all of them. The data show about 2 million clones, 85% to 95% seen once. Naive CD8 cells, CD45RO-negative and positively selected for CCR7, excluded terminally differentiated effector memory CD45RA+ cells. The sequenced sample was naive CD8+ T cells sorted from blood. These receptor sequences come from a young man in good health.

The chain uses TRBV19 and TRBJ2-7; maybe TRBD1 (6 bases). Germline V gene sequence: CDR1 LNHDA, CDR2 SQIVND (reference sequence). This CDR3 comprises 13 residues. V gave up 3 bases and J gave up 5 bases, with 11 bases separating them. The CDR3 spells CASSISGTNEQYF. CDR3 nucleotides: TGTGCCAGTAGTATCTCCGGGACAAACGAGCAGTACTTC.

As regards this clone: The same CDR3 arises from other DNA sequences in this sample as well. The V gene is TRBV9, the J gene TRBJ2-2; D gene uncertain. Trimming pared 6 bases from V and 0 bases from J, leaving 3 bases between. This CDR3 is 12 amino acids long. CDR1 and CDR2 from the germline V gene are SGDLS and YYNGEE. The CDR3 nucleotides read TGTGCCAGCAACCCGAACACCGGGGAGCTGTTTTTT. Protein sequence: CASNPNTGELFF.

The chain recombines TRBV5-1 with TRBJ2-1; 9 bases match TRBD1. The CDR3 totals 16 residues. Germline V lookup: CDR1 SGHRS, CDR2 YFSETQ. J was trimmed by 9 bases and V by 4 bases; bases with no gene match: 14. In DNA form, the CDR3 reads TGCGCCAGCAGCACGGACAGGGGAGAAAGTTTGGTTGAGCAGTTCTTC. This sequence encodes CASSTDRGESLVEQFF.

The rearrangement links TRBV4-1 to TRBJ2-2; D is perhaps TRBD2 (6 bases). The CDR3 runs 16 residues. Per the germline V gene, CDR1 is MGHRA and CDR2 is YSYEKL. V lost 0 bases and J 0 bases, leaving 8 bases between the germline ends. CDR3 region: CASSQEAGSNTGELFF. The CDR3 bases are TGCGCCAGCAGCCAAGAGGCGGGGTCGAACACCGGGGAGCTGTTTTTT.

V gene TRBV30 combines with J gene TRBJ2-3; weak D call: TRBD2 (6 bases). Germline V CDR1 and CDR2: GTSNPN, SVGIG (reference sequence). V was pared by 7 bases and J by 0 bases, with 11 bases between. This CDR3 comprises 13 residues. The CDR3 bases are TGTGCCTCGGAGGGCCCCAGCACAGATACGCAGTATTTT. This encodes CASEGPSTDTQYF.

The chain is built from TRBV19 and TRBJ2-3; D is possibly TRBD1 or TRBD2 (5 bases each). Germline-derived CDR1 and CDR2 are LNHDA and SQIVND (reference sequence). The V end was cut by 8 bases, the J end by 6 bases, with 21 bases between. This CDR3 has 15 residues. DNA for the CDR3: TGTGCCAGTGCCGTAGAAGGGACCCTTGGCGATACGCAGTATTTT. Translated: CASAVEGTLGDTQYF.

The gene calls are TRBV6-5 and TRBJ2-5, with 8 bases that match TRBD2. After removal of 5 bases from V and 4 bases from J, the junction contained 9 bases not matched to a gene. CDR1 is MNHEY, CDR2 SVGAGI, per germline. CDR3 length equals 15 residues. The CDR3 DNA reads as TGTGCCAGCAGTCCAACGCCTAGCGGGCTAGAGACCCAGTACTTC. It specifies CASSPTPSGLETQYF.

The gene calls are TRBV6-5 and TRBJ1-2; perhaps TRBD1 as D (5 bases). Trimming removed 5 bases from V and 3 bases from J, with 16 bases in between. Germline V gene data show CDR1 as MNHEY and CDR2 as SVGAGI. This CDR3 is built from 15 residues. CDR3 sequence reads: CASSREVGLHYGYTF. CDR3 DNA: TGTGCCAGCAGTCGGGAGGTGGGGCTCCACTATGGCTACACCTTC.

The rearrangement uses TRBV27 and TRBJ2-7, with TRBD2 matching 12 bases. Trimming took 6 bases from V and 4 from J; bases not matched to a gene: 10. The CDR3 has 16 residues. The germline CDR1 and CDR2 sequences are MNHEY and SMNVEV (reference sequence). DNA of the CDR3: TGTGCCAGCAGCACTAGCGGGGGGATCTTCGGTTACGAGCAGTACTTC. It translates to CASSTSGGIFGYEQYF.

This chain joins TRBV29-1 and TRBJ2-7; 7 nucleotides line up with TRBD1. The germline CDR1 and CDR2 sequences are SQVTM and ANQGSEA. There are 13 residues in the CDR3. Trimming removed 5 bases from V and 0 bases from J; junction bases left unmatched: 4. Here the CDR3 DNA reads TGCAGCGTTTTCAGGGGGAACTCCTACGAGCAGTACTTC. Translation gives CSVFRGNSYEQYF.

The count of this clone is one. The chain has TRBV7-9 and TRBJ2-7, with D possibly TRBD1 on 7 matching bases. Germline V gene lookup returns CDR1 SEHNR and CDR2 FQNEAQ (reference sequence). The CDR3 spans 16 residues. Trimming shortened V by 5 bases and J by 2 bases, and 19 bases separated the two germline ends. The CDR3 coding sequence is TGTGCCAGCAGCCAGACTAGAGGGGGCCTTCCCTACGAGCAGTACTTC. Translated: CASSQTRGGLPYEQYF.

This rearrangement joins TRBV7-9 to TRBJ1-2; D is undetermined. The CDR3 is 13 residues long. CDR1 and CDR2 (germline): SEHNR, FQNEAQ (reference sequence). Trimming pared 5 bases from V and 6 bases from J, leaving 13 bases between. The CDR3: CASSLPNRDGYTF. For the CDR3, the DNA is TGTGCCAGCAGCCTCCCGAACCGAGATGGCTACACCTTC. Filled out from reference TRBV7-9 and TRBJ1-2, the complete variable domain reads DTGVSQNPRHKITKRGQNVTFRCDPISEHNRLYWYRQTLGQGPEFLTYFQNEAQLEKSRLLSDRFSAERPKGSFSTLEIQRTEQGDSAMYLCASSLPNRDGYTFGSGTRLTVV.

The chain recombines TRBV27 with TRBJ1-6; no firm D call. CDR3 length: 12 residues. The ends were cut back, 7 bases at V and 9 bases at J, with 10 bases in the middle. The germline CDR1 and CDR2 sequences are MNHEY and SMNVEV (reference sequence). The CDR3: CASTVGSSPLHF. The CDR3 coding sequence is TGTGCCAGCACGGTGGGAAGTTCACCCCTCCACTTT.

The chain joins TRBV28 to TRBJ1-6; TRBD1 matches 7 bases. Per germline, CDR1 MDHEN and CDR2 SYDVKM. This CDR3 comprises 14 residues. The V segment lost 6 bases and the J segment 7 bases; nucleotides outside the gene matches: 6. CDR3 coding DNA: TGTGCCAGCAGGGGGGACAGTAGCAATTCACCCCTCCACTTT. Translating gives CASRGDSSNSPLHF.

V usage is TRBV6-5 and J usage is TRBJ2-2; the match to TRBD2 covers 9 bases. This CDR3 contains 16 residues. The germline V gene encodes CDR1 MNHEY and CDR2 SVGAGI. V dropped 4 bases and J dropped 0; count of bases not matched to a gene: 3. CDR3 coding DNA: TGTGCCAGCAGTTCTATAGCGGGAGCGAACACCGGGGAGCTGTTTTTT. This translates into CASSSIAGANTGELFF.

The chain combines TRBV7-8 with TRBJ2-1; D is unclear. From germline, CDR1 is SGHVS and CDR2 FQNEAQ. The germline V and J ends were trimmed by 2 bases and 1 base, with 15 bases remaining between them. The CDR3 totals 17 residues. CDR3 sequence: CASSLLERMTSYNEQFF. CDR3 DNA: TGTGCCAGCAGCTTATTGGAACGAATGACATCCTACAATGAGCAGTTCTTC.

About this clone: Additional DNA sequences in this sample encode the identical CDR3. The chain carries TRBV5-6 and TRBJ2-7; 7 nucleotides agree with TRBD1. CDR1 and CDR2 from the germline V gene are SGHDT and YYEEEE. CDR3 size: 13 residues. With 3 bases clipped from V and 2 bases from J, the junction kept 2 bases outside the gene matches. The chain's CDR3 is CASSWGTAYEQYF. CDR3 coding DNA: TGTGCCAGCAGCTGGGGGACAGCCTACGAGCAGTACTTC.